This passage covers 9 T cell receptor beta chains from one sample sequenced in a study of OX40 agonist ivuxolimab in advanced cancers. Libraries were prepared by immunoSEQ multiplex PCR; TCRdb keeps only in-frame clonotypes and omits some of them. The sample lists about 86,000 clones, about 93% occurring once. Here the sequenced sample was CD4+ or CD8+ T cells sorted from blood, taken in a trial of the OX40 agonist ivuxolimab. The receptors were gathered from an adult with an advanced solid tumor such as melanoma, head and neck, liver or kidney cancer.

The V gene is TRBV5-1, the J gene TRBJ2-5, with 11 bases aligning to TRBD1. Germline CDR1 reads SGHRS; CDR2 reads YFSETQ. The CDR3 contains 15 residues. V was pared by 3 bases and J by 3 bases, with 4 bases of the junction left unmatched. DNA for the CDR3: TGCGCCAGCAGCTGGGGACAGGGGGAAAAAGAGACCCAGTACTTC. Its protein is CASSWGQGEKETQYF.

The chain is built from TRBV28 and TRBJ2-7, with D tentatively TRBD1 (6 bases). The CDR3 loop spans 11 amino acids. Trimming pared 5 bases from V and 4 bases from J, leaving 6 bases between. The germline gives CDR1 MDHEN, CDR2 SYDVKM. The CDR3 bases are TGTGCCAGCAGTACAGGGTACGAGCAGTACTTC. Its protein product is CASSTGYEQYF.

This clone was picked up one time. The J gene is TRBJ2-2, the V gene TRBV6-1; TRBD2 aligns across 8 bases. The CDR3 spans 16 residues. J lost 7 bases, V lost 3 bases, and 10 bases had no gene match. The V gene's germline CDR1 is MNHNS and CDR2 SASEGT. The CDR3 coding sequence is TGTGCCAGCAGTGAGCGTGGAGCGGGAGAAGGCGGGGAGCTGTTTTTT. This gives the protein CASSERGAGEGGELFF.

The chain couples TRBV30 to TRBJ1-2, with D possibly matching TRBD1 (5 bases). Germline lookup yields CDR1 GTSNPN and CDR2 SVGIG (reference sequence). The CDR3 is 13 residues long. V shed 2 bases and J shed 4 bases, with 11 bases lying between them. DNA of the CDR3: TGTGCCTGGAGTTCGGGGGGGATCTATGGCTACACCTTC. Translation: CAWSSGGIYGYTF.

The gene calls are TRBV19 and TRBJ1-6; D uncertain. This CDR3 is built from 14 residues. Germline CDR1 and CDR2: LNHDA and SQIVND (reference sequence). V shed 1 base and J shed 7 bases, with 8 bases lying between them. The CDR3 nucleotides read TGTGCCAGTAGTATAGGTGCGGGGAATTCACCCCTCCACTTT. Translated: CASSIGAGNSPLHF.

The V and J genes are TRBV2 and TRBJ1-2, with D possibly being TRBD1 (6 bases). Germline V lookup: CDR1 SNHLY, CDR2 FYNNEI. CDR3 length: 15 amino acids. Deletions cut 6 bases from V and 0 bases from J, with 14 bases between. In DNA form, the CDR3 reads TGTGCCAGCAGCGTCGGACAGTCAGCTAACTATGGCTACACCTTC. Translation gives CASSVGQSANYGYTF.

The chain carries TRBV11-2 and TRBJ2-2; possibly TRBD1 or TRBD2 for D (5 bases each). The germline V gene has CDR1 SGHAT and CDR2 FQNNGV. Trimming pared 4 bases from V and 3 bases from J, leaving 24 bases between. This CDR3 is built from 19 residues. The CDR3 DNA reads TGTGCCAGCAGCTCCATACGAGAACGCCGGGACCAACACACCGGGGAGCTGTTTTTT. Amino acid sequence: CASSSIRERRDQHTGELFF.

V usage is TRBV28 and J usage is TRBJ2-5; 7 bases fit TRBD1. The CDR3 totals 12 residues. The trim removed 10 bases at V and 5 bases at J, leaving 7 bases unmatched. Germline V gene sequence: CDR1 MDHEN, CDR2 SYDVKM. CDR3 residues: CATWTGGETQYF. DNA of the CDR3: TGTGCCACATGGACAGGCGGCGAGACCCAGTACTTC.

V usage is TRBV30 and J usage is TRBJ1-2, with TRBD1 as a possible D gene (6 bases). The V end was cut by 4 bases, the J end by 6 bases, with 21 bases between. This CDR3 is built from 15 residues. Germline V lookup: CDR1 GTSNPN, CDR2 SVGIG (reference sequence). The CDR3 sequence: CAWNLQGPPGDGYTF. DNA for the CDR3: TGTGCCTGGAATCTACAGGGACCGCCAGGAGATGGCTACACCTTC.